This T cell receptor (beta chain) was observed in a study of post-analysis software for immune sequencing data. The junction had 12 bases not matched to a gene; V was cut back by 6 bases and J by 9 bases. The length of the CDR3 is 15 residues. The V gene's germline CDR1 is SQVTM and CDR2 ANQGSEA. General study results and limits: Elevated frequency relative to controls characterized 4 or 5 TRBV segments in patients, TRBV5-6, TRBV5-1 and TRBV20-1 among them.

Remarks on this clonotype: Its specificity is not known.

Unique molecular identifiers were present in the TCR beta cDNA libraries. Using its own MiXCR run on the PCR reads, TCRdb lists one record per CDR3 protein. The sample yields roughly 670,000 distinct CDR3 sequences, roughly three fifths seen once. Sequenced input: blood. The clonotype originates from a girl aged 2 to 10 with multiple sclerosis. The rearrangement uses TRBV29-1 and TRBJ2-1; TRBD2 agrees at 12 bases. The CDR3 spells CSVWTLAGGQGEQFF. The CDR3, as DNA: TGCAGCGTGTGGACGCTAGCGGGGGGGCAGGGTGAGCAGTTCTTC.